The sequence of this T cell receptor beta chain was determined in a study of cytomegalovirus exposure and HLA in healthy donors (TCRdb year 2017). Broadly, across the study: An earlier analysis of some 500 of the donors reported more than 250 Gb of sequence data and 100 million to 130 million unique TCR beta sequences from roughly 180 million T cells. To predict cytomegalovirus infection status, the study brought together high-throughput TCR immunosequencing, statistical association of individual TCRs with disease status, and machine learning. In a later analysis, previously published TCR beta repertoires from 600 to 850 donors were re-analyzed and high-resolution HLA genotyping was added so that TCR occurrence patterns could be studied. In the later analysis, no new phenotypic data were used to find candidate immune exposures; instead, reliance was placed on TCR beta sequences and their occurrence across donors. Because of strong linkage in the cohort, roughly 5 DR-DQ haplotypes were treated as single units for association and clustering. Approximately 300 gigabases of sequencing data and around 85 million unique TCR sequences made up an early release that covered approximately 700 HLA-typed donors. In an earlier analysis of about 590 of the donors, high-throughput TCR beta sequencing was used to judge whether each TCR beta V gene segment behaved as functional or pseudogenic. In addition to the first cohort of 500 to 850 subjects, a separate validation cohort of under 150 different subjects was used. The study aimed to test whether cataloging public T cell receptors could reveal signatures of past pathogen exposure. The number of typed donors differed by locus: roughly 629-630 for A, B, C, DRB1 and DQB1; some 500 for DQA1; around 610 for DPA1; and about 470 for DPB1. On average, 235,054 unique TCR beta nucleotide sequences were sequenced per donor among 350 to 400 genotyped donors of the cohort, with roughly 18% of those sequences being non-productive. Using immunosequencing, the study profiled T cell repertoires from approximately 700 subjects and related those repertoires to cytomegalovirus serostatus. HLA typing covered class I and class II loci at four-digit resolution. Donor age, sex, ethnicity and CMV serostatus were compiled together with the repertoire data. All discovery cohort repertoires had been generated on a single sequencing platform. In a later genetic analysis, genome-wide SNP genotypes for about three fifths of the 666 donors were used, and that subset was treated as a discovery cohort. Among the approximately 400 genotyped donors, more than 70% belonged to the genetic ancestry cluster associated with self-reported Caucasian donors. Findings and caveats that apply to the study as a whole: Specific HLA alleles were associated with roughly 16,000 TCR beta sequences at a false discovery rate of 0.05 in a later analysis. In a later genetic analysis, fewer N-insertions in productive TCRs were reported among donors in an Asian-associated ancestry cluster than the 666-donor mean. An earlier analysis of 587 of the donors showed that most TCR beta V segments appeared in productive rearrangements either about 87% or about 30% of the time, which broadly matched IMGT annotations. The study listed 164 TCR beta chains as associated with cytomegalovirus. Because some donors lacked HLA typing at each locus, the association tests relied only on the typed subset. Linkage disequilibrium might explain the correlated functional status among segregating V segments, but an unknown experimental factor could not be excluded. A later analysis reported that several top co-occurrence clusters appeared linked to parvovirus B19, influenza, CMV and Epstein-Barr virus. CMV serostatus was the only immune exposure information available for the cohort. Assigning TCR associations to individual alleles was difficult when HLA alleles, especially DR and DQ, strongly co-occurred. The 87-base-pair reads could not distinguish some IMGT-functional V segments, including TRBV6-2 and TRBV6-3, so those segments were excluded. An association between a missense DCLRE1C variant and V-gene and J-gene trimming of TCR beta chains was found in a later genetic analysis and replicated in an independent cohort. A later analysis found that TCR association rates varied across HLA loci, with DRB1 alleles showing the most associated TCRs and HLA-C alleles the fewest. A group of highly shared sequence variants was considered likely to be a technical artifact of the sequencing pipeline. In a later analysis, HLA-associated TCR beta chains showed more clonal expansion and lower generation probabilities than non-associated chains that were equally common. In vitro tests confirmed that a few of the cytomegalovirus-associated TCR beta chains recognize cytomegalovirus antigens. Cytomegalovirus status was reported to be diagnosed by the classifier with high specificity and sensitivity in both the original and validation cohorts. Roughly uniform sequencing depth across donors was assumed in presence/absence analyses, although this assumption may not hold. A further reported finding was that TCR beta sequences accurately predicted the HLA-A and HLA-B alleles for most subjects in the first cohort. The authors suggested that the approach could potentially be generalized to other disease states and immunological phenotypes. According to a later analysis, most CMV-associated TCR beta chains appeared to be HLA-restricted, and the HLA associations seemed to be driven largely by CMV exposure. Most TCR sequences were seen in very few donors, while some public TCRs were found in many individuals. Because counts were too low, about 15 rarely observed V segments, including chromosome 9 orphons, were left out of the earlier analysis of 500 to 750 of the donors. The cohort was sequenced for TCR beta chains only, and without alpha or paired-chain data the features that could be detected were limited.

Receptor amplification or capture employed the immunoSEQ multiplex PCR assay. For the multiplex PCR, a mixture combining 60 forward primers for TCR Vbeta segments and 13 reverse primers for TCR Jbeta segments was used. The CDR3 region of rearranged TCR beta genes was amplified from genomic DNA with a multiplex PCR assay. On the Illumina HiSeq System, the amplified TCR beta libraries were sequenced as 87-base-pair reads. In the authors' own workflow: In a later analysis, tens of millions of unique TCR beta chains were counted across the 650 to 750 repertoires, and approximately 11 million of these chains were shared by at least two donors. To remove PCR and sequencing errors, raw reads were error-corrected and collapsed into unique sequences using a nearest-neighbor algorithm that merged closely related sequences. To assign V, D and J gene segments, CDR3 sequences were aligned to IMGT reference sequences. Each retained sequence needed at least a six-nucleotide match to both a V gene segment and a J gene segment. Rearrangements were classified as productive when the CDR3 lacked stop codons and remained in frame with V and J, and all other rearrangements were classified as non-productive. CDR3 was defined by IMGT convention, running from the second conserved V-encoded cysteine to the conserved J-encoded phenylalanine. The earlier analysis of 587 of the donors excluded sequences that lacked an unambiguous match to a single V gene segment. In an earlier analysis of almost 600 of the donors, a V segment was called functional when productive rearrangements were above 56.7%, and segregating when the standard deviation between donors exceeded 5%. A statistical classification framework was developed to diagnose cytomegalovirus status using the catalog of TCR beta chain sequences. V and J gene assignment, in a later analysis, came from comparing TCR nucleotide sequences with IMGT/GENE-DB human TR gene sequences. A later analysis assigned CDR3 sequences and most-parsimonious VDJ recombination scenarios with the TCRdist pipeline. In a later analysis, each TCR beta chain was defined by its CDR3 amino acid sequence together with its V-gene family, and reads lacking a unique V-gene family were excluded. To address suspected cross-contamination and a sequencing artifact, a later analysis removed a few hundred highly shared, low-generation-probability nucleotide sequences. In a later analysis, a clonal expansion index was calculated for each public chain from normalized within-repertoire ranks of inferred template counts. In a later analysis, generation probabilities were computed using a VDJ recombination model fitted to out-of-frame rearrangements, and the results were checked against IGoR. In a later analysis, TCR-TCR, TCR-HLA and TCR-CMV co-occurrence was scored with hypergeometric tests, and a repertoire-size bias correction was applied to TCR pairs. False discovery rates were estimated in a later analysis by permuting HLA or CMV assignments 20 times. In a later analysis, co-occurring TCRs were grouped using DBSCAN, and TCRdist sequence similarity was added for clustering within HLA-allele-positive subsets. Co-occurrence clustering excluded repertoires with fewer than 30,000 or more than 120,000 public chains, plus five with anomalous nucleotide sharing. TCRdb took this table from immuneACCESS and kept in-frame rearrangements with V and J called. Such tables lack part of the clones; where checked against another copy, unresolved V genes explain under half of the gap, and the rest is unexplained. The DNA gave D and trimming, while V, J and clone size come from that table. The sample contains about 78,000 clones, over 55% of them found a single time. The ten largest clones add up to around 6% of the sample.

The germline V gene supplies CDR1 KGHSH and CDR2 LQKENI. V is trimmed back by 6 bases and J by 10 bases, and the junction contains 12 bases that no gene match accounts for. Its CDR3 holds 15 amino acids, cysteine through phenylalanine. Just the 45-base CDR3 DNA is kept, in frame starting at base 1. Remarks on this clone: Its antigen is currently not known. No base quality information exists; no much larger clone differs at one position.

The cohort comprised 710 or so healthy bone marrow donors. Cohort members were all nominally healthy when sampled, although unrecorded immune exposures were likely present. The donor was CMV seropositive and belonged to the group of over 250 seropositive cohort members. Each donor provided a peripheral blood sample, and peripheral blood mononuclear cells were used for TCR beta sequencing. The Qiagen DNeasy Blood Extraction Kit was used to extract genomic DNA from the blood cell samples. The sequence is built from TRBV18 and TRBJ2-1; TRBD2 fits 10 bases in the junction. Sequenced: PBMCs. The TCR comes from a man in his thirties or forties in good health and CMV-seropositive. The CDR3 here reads CASSIQRGGSGEQFF. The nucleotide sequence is TGTGCCAGCTCCATCCAGCGGGGGGGATCGGGAGAGCAGTTCTTC.